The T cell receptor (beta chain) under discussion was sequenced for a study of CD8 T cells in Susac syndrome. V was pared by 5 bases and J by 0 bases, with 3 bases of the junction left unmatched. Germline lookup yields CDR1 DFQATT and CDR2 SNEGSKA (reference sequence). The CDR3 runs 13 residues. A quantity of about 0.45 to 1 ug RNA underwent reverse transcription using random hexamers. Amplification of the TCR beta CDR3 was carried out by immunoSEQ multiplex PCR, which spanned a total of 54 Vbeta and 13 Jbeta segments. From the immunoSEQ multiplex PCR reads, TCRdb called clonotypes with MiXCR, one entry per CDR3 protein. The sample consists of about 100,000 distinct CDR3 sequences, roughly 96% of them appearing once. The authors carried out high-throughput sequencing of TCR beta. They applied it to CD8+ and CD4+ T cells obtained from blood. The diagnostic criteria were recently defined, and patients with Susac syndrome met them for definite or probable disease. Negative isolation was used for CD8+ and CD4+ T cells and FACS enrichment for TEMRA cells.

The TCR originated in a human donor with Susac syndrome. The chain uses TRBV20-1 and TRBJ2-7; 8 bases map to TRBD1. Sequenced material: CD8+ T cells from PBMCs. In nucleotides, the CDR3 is TGCAGTGCTGGGGACAGGAGCTCCTACGAGCAGTACTTC. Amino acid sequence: CSAGDRSSYEQYF.